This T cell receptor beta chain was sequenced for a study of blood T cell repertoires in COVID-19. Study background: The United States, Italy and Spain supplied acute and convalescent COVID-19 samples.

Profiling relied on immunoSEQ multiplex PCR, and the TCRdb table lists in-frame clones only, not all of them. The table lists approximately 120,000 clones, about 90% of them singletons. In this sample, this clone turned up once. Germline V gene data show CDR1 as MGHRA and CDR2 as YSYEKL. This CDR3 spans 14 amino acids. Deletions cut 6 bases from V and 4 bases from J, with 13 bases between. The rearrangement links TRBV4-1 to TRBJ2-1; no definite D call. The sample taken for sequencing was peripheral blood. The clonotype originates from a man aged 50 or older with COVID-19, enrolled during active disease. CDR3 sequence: CASSPRALYNEQFF. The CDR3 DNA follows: TGCGCCAGCAGTCCACGCGCCTTGTACAATGAGCAGTTCTTC.